This T cell receptor beta chain was obtained from a study of blood T cell repertoires in COVID-19. About the research overall: Samples representing acute and convalescent COVID-19 were sourced from the United States, Italy and Spain. T cells, B-cell-depleted T cells, or PBMCs provided the cDNA or gDNA that served as material.

Authors' methods: Reference gene primer amplification in the assay estimated nucleated cell counts. Only in-frame clones appear in the TCRdb table, and some are missing; sequencing was by immunoSEQ multiplex PCR. For V, J and clone size, that table is used; D and trimming come from the DNA. The table records 150,000 to 200,000 clones, approximately 85% of them present only once. The CDR3 is made up of 15 amino acids. The ends lost 3 bases at V and 0 bases at J; junction bases unmatched: 4. In germline, CDR1 is DFQATT, CDR2 SNEGSKA (reference sequence). The sequenced sample consisted of peripheral blood. The sequence was obtained from a man in his forties or fifties who had recovered from COVID-19. V gene TRBV20-1 combines with J gene TRBJ1-5; TRBD1 matches at 8 bases. The CDR3 protein is CSASVGQDSNQPQHF. CDR3 sequence (DNA): TGCAGTGCTAGTGTGGGACAGGATAGCAATCAGCCCCAGCATTTT.